The TCR beta chain under discussion was sequenced for a study of T cells in narcolepsy. The CDR3 consists of 15 residues. The ends lost 4 bases at V and 2 bases at J; junction bases unmatched: 3. The germline CDR1 and CDR2 sequences are SGHVS and FNYEAQ. Sequencing used immunoSEQ multiplex PCR; TCRdb keeps in-frame clones, though not all of them. The table records about 32,000 clones, about four fifths of them present only once. The sequencing sample was made of CD45RA- memory CD4+ T cells from PBMCs. The chain carries TRBV7-6 and TRBJ2-5; 11 bases agree with TRBD1. This sequence was found in a human donor with narcolepsy. For the CDR3, the DNA is TGTGCCAGCAGCTCAGGACAGGGGGCTCAAGAGACCCAGTACTTC. This sequence encodes CASSSGQGAQETQYF.